The 13 T cell receptor beta chains below were found in one sample sequenced in a study of blood T cell repertoires in COVID-19 (TCRdb year 2020). The library was produced with the immunoSEQ multiplex PCR assay. As stored in TCRdb, this immuneACCESS dataset retains in-frame rearrangements with V and J assigned. A fraction of the clones does not appear; measured against another copy, unresolved V genes explain less than half of the discrepancy, and the remainder lacks a known reason. The sample contains about 30,000 clones, approximately 85% of them found a single time. The ten largest account for under 9.5% of the sample. Input material: peripheral blood. The receptors were sampled from a man older than 75 with active COVID-19.

The chain recombines TRBV27 with TRBJ2-7; 8 nucleotides line up with TRBD1. The V gene end was trimmed by 7 bases and the J gene end by 5 bases; junction bases not matched to a gene: 13. The CDR3 loop spans 15 amino acids. Germline CDR1 and CDR2: MNHEY and SMNVEV (reference sequence). In DNA, the CDR3 is TGTGCCAGCACCACAAGGACAGGGTCTGTGGACGAGCAGTACTTC. Amino acids: CASTTRTGSVDEQYF.

The chain links TRBV9 to TRBJ1-2; TRBD1 is a possible D gene (6 bases). V lost 4 bases to trimming and J lost 0 bases, with 13 bases between them. CDR1 and CDR2 from the germline V gene are SGDLS and YYNGEE. This CDR3 is built from 15 residues. CDR3 sequence (DNA): TGTGCCAGCAGCCCCCGGGCAGGGGCTAACTATGGCTACACCTTC. Translated, it gives CASSPRAGANYGYTF.

A single count supports this clone. V and J are TRBV7-8 and TRBJ2-3; TRBD1 might be the D (7 bases). The CDR3 length is 16 residues. Deletions cut 4 bases from V and 2 bases from J, with 16 bases between. Germline CDR1 SGHVS, CDR2 FQNEAQ. CDR3 coding DNA: TGTGCCAGCAGCTCAGGGGGACTTAAAATCACAGATACGCAGTATTTT. This codes for CASSSGGLKITDTQYF.

The rearrangement links TRBV3-1 (or the pseudogene TRBV3-2) to TRBJ2-3; TRBD2 matches 10 bases. The CDR3 has 17 residues. V was clipped by 4 bases and J by 0 bases; unmatched bases: 7. The germline CDR1 and CDR2 sequences are LGHDT and YNNKEL (reference sequence). CDR3 residues: CASSRSGLAASTDTQYF. The DNA of the CDR3 is TGTGCCAGCAGCCGATCCGGACTAGCGGCTAGCACAGATACGCAGTATTTT.

The V and J genes are TRBV30 and TRBJ1-6, with 7 bases fitting TRBD1. The CDR3 is 15 amino acids. J gave up 7 bases and V 0 bases, and 6 bases lay outside the gene matches. CDR1 is GTSNPN, CDR2 SVGIG, per germline (reference sequence). The CDR3: CAWSVHKGANSPLHF. As DNA, the CDR3 is TGTGCCTGGAGTGTACACAAGGGGGCGAATTCACCCCTCCACTTT.

This chain uses TRBV5-6 with TRBJ1-1; tentative D call: TRBD1 (5 bases). Trimming stripped 2 bases from V and 2 bases from J, with 19 bases between. Germline CDR1 and CDR2: SGHDT and YYEEEE. The CDR3 consists of 17 residues. This CDR3 reads CASSFRSGGTINTEAFF. CDR3 DNA sequence: TGTGCCAGCAGCTTCAGAAGTGGGGGGACGATAAACACTGAAGCTTTCTTT.

The V and J genes are TRBV6-5 and TRBJ2-1; no reliable D call. CDR3 length: 12 amino acids. V was clipped by 7 bases and J by 3 bases, with 7 bases between them. CDR1 is MNHEY and CDR2 is SVGAGI in the germline V gene. The CDR3: CASTDNYNEQFF. In DNA form, the CDR3 reads TGTGCCAGCACCGACAACTACAATGAGCAGTTCTTC.

This chain joins TRBV20-1 and TRBJ2-5; 7 positions agree with TRBD2. This CDR3 has 11 amino acids. Per the germline V gene, CDR1 is DFQATT and CDR2 is SNEGSKA (reference sequence). With V trimmed by 2 bases and J by 9 bases, 3 bases remained unmatched. The DNA for the CDR3 is TGCAGTGCTAGAAGCGGGGAGGCCCAGTACTTC. Residues: CSARSGEAQYF.

V is TRBV2 and J is TRBJ2-2, with TRBD1 matching over 10 bases. CDR1 SNHLY and CDR2 FYNNEI come from the germline V gene. The CDR3 totals 15 residues. Trimming took 8 bases from V and 5 from J; bases not matched to a gene: 8. CDR3 DNA sequence: TGTGCCAGCTGGGAGGACAGGGGGATGACCGGGGAGCTGTTTTTT. Translated, it gives CASWEDRGMTGELFF.

This chain connects TRBV9 to TRBJ1-1; 9 nucleotides agree with TRBD1. Germline CDR1 is SGDLS and CDR2 is YYNGEE. V gave up 0 bases and J gave up 5 bases; unmatched junction bases: 5. The CDR3 consists of 15 residues. CDR3 DNA sequence: TGTGCCAGCAGCGTAGGGGGACAGGGAGGAACTGAAGCTTTCTTT. Translated, it gives CASSVGGQGGTEAFF.

This chain connects TRBV19 to TRBJ1-2; D is undetermined. The CDR3 totals 13 residues. CDR1 LNHDA and CDR2 SQIVND come from the germline V gene (reference sequence). Trimming shortened V by 7 bases and J by 3 bases, and 12 bases separated the two germline ends. This chain's CDR3 is CASTFGPDYGYTF. The CDR3 DNA sequence: TGTGCCAGTACCTTTGGCCCAGACTATGGCTACACCTTC.

The V and J genes are TRBV5-4 and TRBJ1-4; no clear D. This CDR3 region has 15 residues. CDR1 is SGHNT, CDR2 YYREEE, per germline (reference sequence). V lost 4 bases and J 4 bases, leaving 14 bases between the germline ends. The DNA for the CDR3 is TGTGCCAGCAGCGCGGGCGGCAGAAGTAATGAAAAACTGTTTTTT. It yields the protein CASSAGGRSNEKLFF.

The chain couples TRBV5-6 to TRBJ2-6; D is possibly TRBD2 (5 bases). Germline V CDR1 and CDR2: SGHDT, YYEEEE. The CDR3 is made up of 15 amino acids. Trimming stripped 2 bases from V and 2 bases from J, with 8 bases between. CDR3 region: CASSFGGAGANVLTF. As DNA, the CDR3 is TGTGCCAGCAGCTTTGGAGGCGCTGGGGCCAACGTCCTGACTTTC.